The 8 T cell receptor beta chains presented below share a single source sample, sequenced in a study of T-cell memory formation after mild COVID-19. One entry per CDR3 protein results from TCRdb running MiXCR on the 5' RACE reads. Of under 550,000 distinct CDR3 sequences detected, about a sixth appear once; the ten largest clones hold roughly a fifth. Input material: PBMCs or a T cell subset sorted from them (not recorded which). Receptors were obtained from a man aged 18 to 30 who had mild COVID-19 (a few samples of this study predate the infection). Cell type and time point are not known.

This clonotype appeared a few times. The V and J genes are TRBV5-6 and TRBJ1-1; TRBD1 matches 7 bases. With V trimmed by 4 bases and J by 4 bases, 7 bases remained unmatched. The CDR3 loop spans 14 amino acids. CDR1 and CDR2 from the germline V gene are SGHDT and YYEEEE. This CDR3 reads CASSHDRASTEAFF. CDR3 nucleotides: TGTGCCAGCAGCCATGACAGGGCATCCACTGAAGCTTTCTTT.

This clonotype was seen only a few times. The V and J genes are TRBV10-3 and TRBJ2-2; 9 nucleotides align to TRBD1. Germline trimming cut 6 bases from V and 5 bases from J; bases unmatched to any gene: 4. CDR1 and CDR2 from the germline V gene are ENHRY and SYGVKD. The CDR3 is 14 residues long. The CDR3 DNA follows: TGTGCCATCAGACAGGGGGCTCAAACCGGGGAGCTGTTTTTT. It is translated as CAIRQGAQTGELFF.

In this sample, this clonotype turned up a few times. The germline gene is not matched at one end of the junction; a read error may be the cause. This chain connects TRBV7-7 to TRBJ2-5; perhaps TRBD1 as D (6 bases). The CDR3 sequence is 15 residues long. CDR1 SSHAT and CDR2 FNYEAQ come from the germline V gene (reference sequence). CDR3 in amino acids: CASSLDTGYQETQYF. CDR3 coding DNA: TGTGCTAGCAGCTTAGATACAGGGTACCAAGAGACCCAGTACTTC. Full variable domain (outside the CDR3, taken from reference TRBV7-7 and TRBJ2-5): GAGVSQSPRYKVTKRGQDVTLRCDPISSHATLYWYQQALGQGPEFLTYFNYEAQPDKSGLPSDRFSAERPEGSISTLTIQRTEQRDSAMYRCASSLDTGYQETQYFGPGTRLLVL.

The rearrangement joins TRBV7-9 to TRBJ1-4; 7 bases are a match to TRBD1. Looked up from germline, CDR1 is SEHNR and CDR2 is FQNEAQ (reference sequence). J gave up 8 bases and V 2 bases, and 5 bases lay outside the gene matches. The CDR3 runs to 14 residues. CDR3 protein: CASSLTEGAEKLFF. The CDR3 coding sequence is TGTGCCAGCAGCTTAACGGAGGGGGCCGAAAAACTGTTTTTT.

The V gene is TRBV28, the J gene TRBJ2-3, with TRBD1 matching 8 bases. Germline CDR1 reads MDHEN; CDR2 reads SYDVKM. This CDR3 has 13 amino acids. V trimming: 7 bases; J trimming: 8 bases; junction bases outside the gene matches: 8. In DNA, the CDR3 is TGTGCCAGCACCAGAGGACAGGGACCTACGCAGTATTTT. The encoded protein is CASTRGQGPTQYF.

The rearrangement uses TRBV4-1 and TRBJ2-7; 12 bases match TRBD2. This CDR3 region has 15 residues. CDR1 and CDR2 from the germline V gene are MGHRA and YSYEKL. V was pared by 2 bases and J by 4 bases, with 3 bases of the junction left unmatched. CDR3 sequence reads: CASSQRTSGAYEQYF. DNA of the CDR3: TGCGCCAGCAGCCAAAGGACTAGCGGGGCATACGAGCAGTACTTC.

This clonotype was observed at least ten times. The V gene is TRBV29-1, the J gene TRBJ1-2; 9 bases are a match to TRBD1. The CDR3 is made up of 14 amino acids. Germline V gives CDR1 SQVTM, CDR2 ANQGSEA. V trimming: 5 bases; J trimming: 5 bases; junction bases outside the gene matches: 9. CDR3 bases: TGCAGCGTTTACCCTCTAGGACAGGGGTATGGCTACACCTTC. It specifies CSVYPLGQGYGYTF.

This clonotype was seen more than once but under ten times. The chain carries TRBV9 and TRBJ2-1; the D call may be TRBD1 or TRBD2 (5 bases each). V shed 0 bases and J shed 3 bases, with 13 bases lying between them. This CDR3 spans 16 amino acids. Germline assignment: CDR1 SGDLS and CDR2 YYNGEE. Here the CDR3 DNA reads TGTGCCAGCAGCGTAGATCCGGGGCTCGACTACAATGAGCAGTTCTTC. This gives the protein CASSVDPGLDYNEQFF.